This TCR beta chain is from a study of T-cell memory formation after mild COVID-19 (dated by TCRdb to 2020 to 2022). Regarding the study in general: TCR sequence clusters from the two donors were found to be largely donor specific. In a couple of donors, T-cell clones that expanded and contracted after mild COVID-19 were tracked by sequencing TCRalpha and TCRbeta repertoires over time. Two young, previously healthy adult volunteers, one female and one male, were included in the cohort.

PBMCs were isolated by Ficoll-Paque density gradient centrifugation. The sequencing machine was an Illumina NovaSeq 6000. TCRalpha and TCRbeta cDNA libraries were built by 5'RACE with constant-segment primers, adding sample barcodes and unique molecular identifiers. RNA was extracted from every sample with Trizol reagent. The libraries were amplified in two PCR steps, and the second step added a second sample barcode and Illumina TruSeq adapters. Sequencing of libraries was performed on an Illumina NovaSeq with 2 x 150 bp paired-end reads. As for the authors' bioinformatics: Reads were demultiplexed and collapsed into UMI-guided consensus sequences with migec v1.2.7. With mixcr v2.1.11, UMI consensuses were aligned to TRA and TRB V and J templates and assembled into clonotypes. A clonotype was counted as expanded or contracted only when both edgeR and NoisET called the clonotype significant, with the noise models trained on biological replicates. For edgeR calls, a false discovery rate-adjusted p below 0.01 and a log2 fold-change threshold of 1 were applied. As an exploratory analysis of dynamics, max-normalized trajectories of the 1000 most abundant clonotypes were examined with PCA combined with hierarchical clustering. Each responding clone was given a CD4 or CD8 phenotype based on the CD4+ and CD8+ repertoires, which had been sequenced separately. The public reads were reanalyzed by TCRdb: fastp trimming at Q25, MiXCR alignment, in-frame beta chains only. Rows are unified per CDR3 protein, each entry keeping the most common DNA and genes. The V and J calls were not made by the authors but by TCRdb's processing. The sample table shows roughly 400,000 distinct CDR3 sequences, and 24% are seen once. Around 8.8% of the sample is in the top ten clones.

The full study reports these points: Contracting CD4+ clones were located mainly in the CM and EM memory subsets, whereas CD8+ clones were found to be enriched in EMRA. SARS-CoV-2 specificity of the second-wave clones peaking on day 37 was not confirmed. Clones contracting from day 15 to 85 had balanced CD4/CD8 phenotypes, while a second wave expanding from day 15 to 37 was biased towards CD4+. The study included only a couple of mild cases, and larger cohorts that include severe cases with pre-infection samples were judged to be necessary. Some responding clones were found in pre-infection memory, which suggests that pre-existing cross-reactive memory T cells took part in the SARS-CoV-2 response.

Turning to this clonotype: Its binding antigen is unknown. Base qualities were left out, and no much larger clone turns up one base away.

The clonotype comes from an adult woman who had mild COVID-19 (a few samples of this study predate the infection). The sample titles of this study are shuffled in the database, so cell type and time point are left out; the donor was told from shared clones. The sample was PBMCs or a T cell subset sorted from them (not recorded which).

In nucleotide form, the sequence is TGCGCCAGCAGCGGCAGAGGACAGGGATACCAAGAGACCCAGTACTTC. Its amino acids are CASSGRGQGYQETQYF. The rearranged chain carries TRBV5-1 and TRBJ2-5, and 8 bases in between align with TRBD1. Including the terminal cysteine and phenylalanine, the CDR3 comprises 16 residues. Only the CDR3 region is kept as DNA, spanning 48 bases read in frame from base 1. Trimming leaves V shorter by 4 bases and J shorter by 0 bases, with the junction holding 8 bases beyond the gene matches. The germline V gene specifies SGHRS as CDR1 and YFSETQ as CDR2.